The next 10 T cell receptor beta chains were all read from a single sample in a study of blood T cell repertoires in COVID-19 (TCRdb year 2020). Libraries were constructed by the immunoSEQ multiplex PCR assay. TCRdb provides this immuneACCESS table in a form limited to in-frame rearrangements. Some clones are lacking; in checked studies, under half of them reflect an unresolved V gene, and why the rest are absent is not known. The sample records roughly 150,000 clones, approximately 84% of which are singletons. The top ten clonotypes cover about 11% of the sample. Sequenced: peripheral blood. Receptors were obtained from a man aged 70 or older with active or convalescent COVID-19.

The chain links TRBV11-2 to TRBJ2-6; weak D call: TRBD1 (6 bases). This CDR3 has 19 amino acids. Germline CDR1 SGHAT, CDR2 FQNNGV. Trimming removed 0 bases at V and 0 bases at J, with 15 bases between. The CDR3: CASSLDLRGLSSGANVLTF. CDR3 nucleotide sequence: TGTGCCAGCAGCTTAGATCTCAGGGGCCTGAGCTCTGGGGCCAACGTCCTGACTTTC. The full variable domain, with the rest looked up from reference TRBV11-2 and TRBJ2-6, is EAGVAQSPRYKIIEKRQSVAFWCNPISGHATLYWYQQILGQGPKLLIQFQNNGVVDDSQLPKDRFSAERLKGVDSTLKIQPAKLEDSAVYLCASSLDLRGLSSGANVLTFGAGSRLTVL.

The CDR3 protein is CASSLSAGYNEQFF. The CDR3 DNA is TGTGCCAGCAGTTTGTCAGCGGGGTACAATGAGCAGTTCTTC. The rearrangement links TRBV28 to TRBJ2-1, with TRBD2 identical over 7 bases. The ends lost 3 bases at V and 4 bases at J; junction bases unmatched: 3. The CDR3 covers 14 residues. Germline values: CDR1 MDHEN, CDR2 SYDVKM. The full variable domain, in which reference TRBV28 and TRBJ2-1 provide the parts outside the CDR3, is DVKVTQSSRYLVKRTGEKVFLECVQDMDHENMFWYRQDPGLGLRLIYFSYDVKMKEKGDIPEGYSVSREKKERFSLILESASTNQTSMYLCASSLSAGYNEQFFGPGTRLTVL.

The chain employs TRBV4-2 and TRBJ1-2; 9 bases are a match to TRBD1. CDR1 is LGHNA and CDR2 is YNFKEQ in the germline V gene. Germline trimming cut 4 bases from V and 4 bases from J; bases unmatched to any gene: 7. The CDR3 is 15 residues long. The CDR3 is CASSREQGATYGYTF. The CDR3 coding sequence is TGTGCCAGCAGCCGAGAACAGGGGGCTACCTATGGCTACACCTTC.

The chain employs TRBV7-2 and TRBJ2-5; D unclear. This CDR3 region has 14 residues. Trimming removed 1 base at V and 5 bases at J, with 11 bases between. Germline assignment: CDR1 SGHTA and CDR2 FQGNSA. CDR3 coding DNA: TGTGCCAGCAGCTTAGTCTCCCTAGGCGAGACCCAGTACTTC. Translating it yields CASSLVSLGETQYF.

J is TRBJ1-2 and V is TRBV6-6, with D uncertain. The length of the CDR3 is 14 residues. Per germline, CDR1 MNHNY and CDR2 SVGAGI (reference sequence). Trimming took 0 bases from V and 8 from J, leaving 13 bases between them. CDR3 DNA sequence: TGTGCCAGCAGTTACTCGAAGCCCGCGTCGGGCTACACCTTC. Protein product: CASSYSKPASGYTF.

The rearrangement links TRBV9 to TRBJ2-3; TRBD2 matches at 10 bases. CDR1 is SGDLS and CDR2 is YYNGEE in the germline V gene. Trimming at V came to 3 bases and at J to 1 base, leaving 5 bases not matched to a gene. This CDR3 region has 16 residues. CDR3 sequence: CASSATSGVRTDTQYF. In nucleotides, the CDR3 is TGTGCCAGCAGCGCAACTAGCGGGGTTCGCACAGATACGCAGTATTTT.

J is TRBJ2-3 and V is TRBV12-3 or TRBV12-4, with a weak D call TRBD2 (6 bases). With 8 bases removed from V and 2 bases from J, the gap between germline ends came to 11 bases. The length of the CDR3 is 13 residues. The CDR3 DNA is TGTGCCAGCCGGGGGTTAAACACAGATACGCAGTATTTT. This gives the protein CASRGLNTDTQYF.

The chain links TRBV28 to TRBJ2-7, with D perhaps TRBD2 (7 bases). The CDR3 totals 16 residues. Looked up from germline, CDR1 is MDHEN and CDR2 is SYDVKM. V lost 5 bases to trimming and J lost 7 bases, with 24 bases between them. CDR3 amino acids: CASSLDKGLGGGEQYF. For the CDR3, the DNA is TGTGCCAGCAGTCTAGATAAAGGACTAGGGGGTGGGGAGCAGTACTTC.

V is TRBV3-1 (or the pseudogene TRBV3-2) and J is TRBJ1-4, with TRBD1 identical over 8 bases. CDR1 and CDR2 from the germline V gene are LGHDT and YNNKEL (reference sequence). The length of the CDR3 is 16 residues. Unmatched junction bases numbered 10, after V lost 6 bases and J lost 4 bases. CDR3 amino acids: CASSTGGNVLNEKLFF. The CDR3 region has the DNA TGTGCCAGCAGTACAGGGGGTAACGTCCTTAATGAAAAACTGTTTTTT.

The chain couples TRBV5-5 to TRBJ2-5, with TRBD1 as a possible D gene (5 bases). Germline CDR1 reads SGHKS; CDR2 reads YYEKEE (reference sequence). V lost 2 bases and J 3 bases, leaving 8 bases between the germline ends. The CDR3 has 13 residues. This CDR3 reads CASSLEGEETQYF. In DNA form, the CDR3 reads TGTGCCAGCAGCTTAGAAGGGGAAGAGACCCAGTACTTC.